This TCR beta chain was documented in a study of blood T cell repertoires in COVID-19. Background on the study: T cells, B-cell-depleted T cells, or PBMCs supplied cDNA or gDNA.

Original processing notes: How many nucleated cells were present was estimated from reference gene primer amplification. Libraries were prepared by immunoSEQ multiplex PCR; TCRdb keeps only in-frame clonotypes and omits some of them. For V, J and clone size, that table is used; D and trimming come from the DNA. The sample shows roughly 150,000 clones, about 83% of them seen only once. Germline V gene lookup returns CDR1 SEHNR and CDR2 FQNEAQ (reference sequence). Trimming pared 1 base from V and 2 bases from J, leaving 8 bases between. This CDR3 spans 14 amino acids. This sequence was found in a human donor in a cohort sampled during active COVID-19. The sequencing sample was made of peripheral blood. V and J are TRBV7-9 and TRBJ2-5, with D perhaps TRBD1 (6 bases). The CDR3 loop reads CASSLGTVQETQYF. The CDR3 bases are TGTGCCAGCAGCTTAGGGACAGTACAAGAGACCCAGTACTTC. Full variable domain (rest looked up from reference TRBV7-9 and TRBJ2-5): DTGVSQNPRHKITKRGQNVTFRCDPISEHNRLYWYRQTLGQGPEFLTYFQNEAQLEKSRLLSDRFSAERPKGSFSTLEIQRTEQGDSAMYLCASSLGTVQETQYFGPGTRLLVL.